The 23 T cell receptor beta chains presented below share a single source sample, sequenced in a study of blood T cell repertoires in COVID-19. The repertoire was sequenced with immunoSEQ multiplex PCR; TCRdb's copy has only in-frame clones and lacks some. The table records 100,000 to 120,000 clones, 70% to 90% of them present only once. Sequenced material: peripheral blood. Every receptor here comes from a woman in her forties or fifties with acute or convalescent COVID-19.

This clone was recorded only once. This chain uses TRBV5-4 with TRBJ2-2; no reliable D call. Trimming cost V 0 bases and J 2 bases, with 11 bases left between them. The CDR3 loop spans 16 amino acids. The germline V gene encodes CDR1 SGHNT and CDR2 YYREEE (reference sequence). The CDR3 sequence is CASSLGSLLNTGELFF. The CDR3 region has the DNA TGTGCCAGCAGCTTGGGCAGCCTACTAAACACCGGGGAGCTGTTTTTT.

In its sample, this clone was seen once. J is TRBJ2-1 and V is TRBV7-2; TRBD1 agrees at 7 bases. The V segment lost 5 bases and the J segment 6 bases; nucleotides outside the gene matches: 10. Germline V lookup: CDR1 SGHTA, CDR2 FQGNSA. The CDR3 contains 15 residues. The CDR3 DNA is TGTGCCAGCAGCACCGCCGGGTACAGGGGCAATGAGCAGTTCTTC. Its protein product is CASSTAGYRGNEQFF.

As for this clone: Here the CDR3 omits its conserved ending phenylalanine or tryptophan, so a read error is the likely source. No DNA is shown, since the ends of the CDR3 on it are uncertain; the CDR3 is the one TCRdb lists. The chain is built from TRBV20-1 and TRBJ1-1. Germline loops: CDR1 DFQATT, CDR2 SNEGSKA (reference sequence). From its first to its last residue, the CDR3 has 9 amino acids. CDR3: CSAREGPFL.

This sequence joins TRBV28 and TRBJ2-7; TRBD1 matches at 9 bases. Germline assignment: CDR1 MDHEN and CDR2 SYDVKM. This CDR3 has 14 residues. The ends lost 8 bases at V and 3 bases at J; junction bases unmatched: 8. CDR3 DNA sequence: TGTGCCAGCGATCGACCGGGACAGGGCTACGAGCAGTACTTC. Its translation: CASDRPGQGYEQYF. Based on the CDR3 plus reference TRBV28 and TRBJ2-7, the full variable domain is DVKVTQSSRYLVKRTGEKVFLECVQDMDHENMFWYRQDPGLGLRLIYFSYDVKMKEKGDIPEGYSVSREKKERFSLILESASTNQTSMYLCASDRPGQGYEQYFGPGTRLTVT.

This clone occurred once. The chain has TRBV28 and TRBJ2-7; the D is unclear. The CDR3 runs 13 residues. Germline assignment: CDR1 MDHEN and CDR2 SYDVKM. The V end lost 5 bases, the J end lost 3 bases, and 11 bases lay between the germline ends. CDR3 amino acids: CASSPNHSYEQYF. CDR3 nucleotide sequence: TGTGCCAGCAGTCCAAACCACAGCTACGAGCAGTACTTC.

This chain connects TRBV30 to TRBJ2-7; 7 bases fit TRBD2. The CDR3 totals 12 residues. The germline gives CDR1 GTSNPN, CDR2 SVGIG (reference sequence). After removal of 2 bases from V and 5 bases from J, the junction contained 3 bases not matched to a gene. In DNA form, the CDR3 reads TGTGCCTGGAGTACGGGGGGACACGAGCAGTACTTC. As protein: CAWSTGGHEQYF.

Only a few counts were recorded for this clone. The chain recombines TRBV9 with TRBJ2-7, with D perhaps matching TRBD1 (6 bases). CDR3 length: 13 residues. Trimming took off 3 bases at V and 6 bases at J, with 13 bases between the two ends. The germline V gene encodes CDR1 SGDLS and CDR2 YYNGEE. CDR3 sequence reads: CASSARGTREQYF. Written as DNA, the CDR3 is TGTGCCAGCAGCGCCAGGGGTACGCGCGAGCAGTACTTC.

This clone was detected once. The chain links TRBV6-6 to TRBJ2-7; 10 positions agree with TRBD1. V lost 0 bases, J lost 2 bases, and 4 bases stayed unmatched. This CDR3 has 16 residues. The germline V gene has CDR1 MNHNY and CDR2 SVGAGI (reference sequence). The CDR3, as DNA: TGTGCCAGCAGTTACTCCCCAGGGACAGGGGCCTACGAGCAGTACTTC. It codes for CASSYSPGTGAYEQYF.

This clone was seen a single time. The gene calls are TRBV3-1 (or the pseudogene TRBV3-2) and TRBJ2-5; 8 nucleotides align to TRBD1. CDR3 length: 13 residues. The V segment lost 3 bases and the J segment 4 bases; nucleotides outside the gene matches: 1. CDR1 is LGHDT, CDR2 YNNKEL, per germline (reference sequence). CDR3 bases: TGTGCCAGCAGCCACAGGGGGCCAGAGACCCAGTACTTC. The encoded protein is CASSHRGPETQYF.

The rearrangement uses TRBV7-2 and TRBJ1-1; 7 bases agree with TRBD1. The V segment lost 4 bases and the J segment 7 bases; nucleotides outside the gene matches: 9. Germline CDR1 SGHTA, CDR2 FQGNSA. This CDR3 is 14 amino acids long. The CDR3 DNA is TGTGCCAGCAGCTCTCAGACAGGGAGGCGTGAAGCTTTCTTT. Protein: CASSSQTGRREAFF.

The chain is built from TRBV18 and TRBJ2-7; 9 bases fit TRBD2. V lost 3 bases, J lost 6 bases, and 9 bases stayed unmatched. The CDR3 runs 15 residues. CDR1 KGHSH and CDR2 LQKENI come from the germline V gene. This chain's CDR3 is CASSPGIAGAFEQYF. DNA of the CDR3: TGTGCCAGCTCACCCGGTATAGCGGGAGCCTTCGAGCAGTACTTC.

CDR3 bases: TGTGCCAGCAGTTTAATCGGCTACGAGCAGTACTTC. Encoded protein: CASSLIGYEQYF. This chain uses TRBV28 with TRBJ2-7, with D hard to call. CDR3 length: 12 amino acids. Germline assignment: CDR1 MDHEN and CDR2 SYDVKM. V shed 2 bases and J shed 3 bases, with 5 bases lying between them.

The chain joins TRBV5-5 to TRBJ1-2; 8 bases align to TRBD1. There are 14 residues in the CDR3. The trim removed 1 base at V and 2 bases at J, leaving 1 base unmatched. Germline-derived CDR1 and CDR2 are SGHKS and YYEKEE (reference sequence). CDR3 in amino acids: CASSLRTGNYGYTF. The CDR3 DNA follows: TGTGCCAGCAGCTTGCGGACAGGGAACTATGGCTACACCTTC.

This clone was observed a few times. Written as DNA, the CDR3 is TGTGCCAGCAGTGAAGACCAATGGACAGGGTACAATCAGCCCCAGCATTTT. Protein product: CASSEDQWTGYNQPQHF. The chain uses TRBV6-1 and TRBJ1-5, with 8 bases matching TRBD1. This CDR3 spans 17 amino acids. The germline gives CDR1 MNHNS, CDR2 SASEGT. J lost 3 bases, V lost 1 base, and 8 bases had no gene match.

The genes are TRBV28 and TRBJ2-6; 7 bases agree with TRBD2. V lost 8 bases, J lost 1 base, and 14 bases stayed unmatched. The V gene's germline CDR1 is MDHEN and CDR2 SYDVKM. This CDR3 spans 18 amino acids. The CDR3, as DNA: TGTGCCAGCCACGAGAGGGAGGGCCTCCAATCTGGGGCCAACGTCCTGACTTTC. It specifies CASHEREGLQSGANVLTF.

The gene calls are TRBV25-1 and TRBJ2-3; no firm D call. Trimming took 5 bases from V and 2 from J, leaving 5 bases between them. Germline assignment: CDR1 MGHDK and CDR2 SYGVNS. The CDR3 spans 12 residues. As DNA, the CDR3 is TGTGCCAGCAGTTCTTCCACAGATACGCAGTATTTT. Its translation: CASSSSTDTQYF.

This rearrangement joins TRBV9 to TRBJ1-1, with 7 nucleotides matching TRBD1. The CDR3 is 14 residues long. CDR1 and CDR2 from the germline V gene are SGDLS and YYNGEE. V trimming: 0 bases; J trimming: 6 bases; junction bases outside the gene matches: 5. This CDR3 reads CASSVAGTAPEAFF. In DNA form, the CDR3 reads TGTGCCAGCAGCGTAGCGGGGACAGCTCCTGAAGCTTTCTTT.

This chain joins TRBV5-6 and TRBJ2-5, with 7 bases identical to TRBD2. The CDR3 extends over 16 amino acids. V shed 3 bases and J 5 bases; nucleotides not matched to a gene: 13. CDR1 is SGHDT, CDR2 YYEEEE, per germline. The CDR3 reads CASSSPVGGIGETQYF. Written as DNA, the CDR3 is TGTGCCAGCAGCTCCCCGGTGGGGGGGATTGGGGAGACCCAGTACTTC. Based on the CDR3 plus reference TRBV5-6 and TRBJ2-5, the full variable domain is DAGVTQSPTHLIKTRGQQVTLRCSPKSGHDTVSWYQQALGQGPQFIFQYYEEEERQRGNFPDRFSGHQFPNYSSELNVNALLLGDSALYLCASSSPVGGIGETQYFGPGTRLLVL.

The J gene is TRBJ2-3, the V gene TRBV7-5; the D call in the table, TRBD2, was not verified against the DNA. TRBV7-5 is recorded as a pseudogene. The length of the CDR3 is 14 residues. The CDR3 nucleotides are TGTGTCAGAAGCCCCACCCGGTGCACAGATACGCAGTATTTT. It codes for CVRSPTRCTDTQYF.

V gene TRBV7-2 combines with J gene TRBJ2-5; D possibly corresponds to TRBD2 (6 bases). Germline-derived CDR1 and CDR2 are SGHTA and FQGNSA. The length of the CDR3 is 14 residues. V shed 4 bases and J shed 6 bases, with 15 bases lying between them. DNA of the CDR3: TGTGCCAGCAGCTCAGGAGGGGATATGAAGACCCAGTACTTC. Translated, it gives CASSSGGDMKTQYF.

CDR3 sequence: CSVRTGGETQYF. The CDR3 nucleotides are TGCAGCGTCAGGACAGGTGGGGAGACCCAGTACTTC. This chain links TRBV29-1 with TRBJ2-5; 7 bases fit TRBD1. Per the germline V gene, CDR1 is SQVTM and CDR2 is ANQGSEA. The CDR3 is 12 amino acids. Germline trimming cut 6 bases from V and 5 bases from J; bases unmatched to any gene: 6.

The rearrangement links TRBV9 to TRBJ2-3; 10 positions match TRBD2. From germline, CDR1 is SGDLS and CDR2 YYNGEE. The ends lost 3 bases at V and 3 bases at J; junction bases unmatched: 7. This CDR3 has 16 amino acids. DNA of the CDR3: TGTGCCAGCAGCGCCCTAGCGGGGGAGGGAACAGATACGCAGTATTTT. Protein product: CASSALAGEGTDTQYF.

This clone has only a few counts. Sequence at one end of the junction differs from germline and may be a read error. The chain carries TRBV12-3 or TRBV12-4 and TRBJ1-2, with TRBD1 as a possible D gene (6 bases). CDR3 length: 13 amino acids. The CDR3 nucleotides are TGTGCCAGCAGTTTAGAGGTTGTAGGGACAATTCTCTTC. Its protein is CASSLEVVGTILF.